The 21 T cell receptor beta chains presented below share a single source sample, sequenced in a study of blood T cell repertoires in COVID-19. Data came from immunoSEQ multiplex PCR; TCRdb stores just in-frame clones and leaves some out. This sample has 100,000 to 150,000 clones, with 65% to 90% found just once. Specimen: peripheral blood. The receptor source for this set is a woman of 80 years or more with acute or convalescent COVID-19.

This chain links TRBV6-6 with TRBJ2-1; 9 bases match TRBD1. The CDR3 runs 15 residues. Trimming removed 8 bases from V and 6 bases from J; junction bases left unmatched: 11. Germline CDR1 MNHNY, CDR2 SVGAGI (reference sequence). DNA for the CDR3: TGTGCCAGCGGTTCGAACAGGGGGCGGAGCAATGAGCAGTTCTTC. Translation gives CASGSNRGRSNEQFF.

This clone was recorded a few times. The gene calls are TRBV7-2 and TRBJ1-2; maybe TRBD1 (5 bases). V lost 5 bases, J lost 6 bases, and 22 bases lay in between. The V gene's germline CDR1 is SGHTA and CDR2 FQGNSA. The length of the CDR3 is 16 residues. Here the CDR3 reads CASSTDSGIRVDGYTF. The CDR3 DNA reads TGTGCCAGCAGCACTGATTCAGGGATCCGCGTCGATGGCTACACCTTC.

J is TRBJ2-1 and V is TRBV15; D unclear. Per the germline V gene, CDR1 is LNHNV and CDR2 is YYDKDF (reference sequence). This CDR3 is built from 16 residues. Trimming pared 0 bases from V and 9 bases from J, leaving 18 bases between. The chain's CDR3 is CATSRDIGATLGEQFF. DNA for the CDR3: TGTGCCACCAGCAGAGATATCGGAGCCACTCTTGGTGAGCAGTTCTTC.

The chain carries TRBV4-3 and TRBJ1-5; the match to TRBD1 covers 9 bases. CDR3 length equals 14 residues. The germline gives CDR1 LGHNA, CDR2 YSLEER. Losses at the gene ends were 3 bases for V and 7 bases for J; bases not matched to a gene: 4. The CDR3 region has the DNA TGCGCCAGCAGCCAGGACAGGGGTACCCAGCCCCAGCATTTT. Its translation: CASSQDRGTQPQHF.

The J gene is TRBJ2-3, the V gene TRBV6-6, with a weak D call TRBD2 (6 bases). CDR3 length: 12 residues. CDR1 is MNHNY and CDR2 is SVGAGI in the germline V gene (reference sequence). V lost 11 bases, J lost 2 bases, and 11 bases lay in between. The CDR3 loop reads CAVRGTTDTQYF. The CDR3 coding sequence is TGTGCCGTCCGGGGGACCACAGATACGCAGTATTTT.

The rearrangement links TRBV5-1 to TRBJ1-5, with 8 bases fitting TRBD1. The CDR3 is made up of 15 amino acids. Trimming cost V 4 bases and J 1 base; bases outside gene matches: 4. Germline CDR1 SGHRS, CDR2 YFSETQ. The CDR3 is CASSTGTGSNQPQHF. The DNA of the CDR3 is TGCGCCAGCAGCACCGGGACAGGAAGCAATCAGCCCCAGCATTTT.

The gene calls are TRBV2 and TRBJ2-4; D is perhaps TRBD1 (6 bases). The CDR3 is 16 amino acids. Germline CDR1 is SNHLY and CDR2 is FYNNEI. The V gene lost 3 bases and the J gene lost 5 bases, with 17 bases spanning the gap. CDR3 residues: CASSEGALLKENIQYF. DNA of the CDR3: TGTGCCAGCAGTGAGGGGGCACTCTTAAAGGAAAACATTCAGTACTTC.

V and J are TRBV10-1 and TRBJ1-2; 9 nucleotides match TRBD1. J gave up 0 bases and V 7 bases, and 9 bases lay outside the gene matches. CDR1 is WNHNN, CDR2 SYGVQD, per germline (reference sequence). This CDR3 contains 16 residues. The CDR3 coding sequence is TGCGCCAGCAACAGGGGGCCGTCCGGCGCTAACTATGGCTACACCTTC. Amino acid sequence: CASNRGPSGANYGYTF.

The rearrangement uses TRBV25-1 and TRBJ1-1, with 9 positions matching TRBD1. The CDR3 totals 14 residues. Germline assignment: CDR1 MGHDK and CDR2 SYGVNS. Trimming removed 5 bases from V and 3 bases from J; junction bases left unmatched: 4. The CDR3 region has the DNA TGTGCCAGCAGTCCGGGACAGGGTCACACTGAAGCTTTCTTT. Its translation: CASSPGQGHTEAFF.

The chain links TRBV27 to TRBJ1-2; possibly TRBD1 for D (5 bases). Germline CDR1 reads MNHEY; CDR2 reads SMNVEV (reference sequence). The CDR3 length is 10 residues. The CDR3 here is CAQLGRGYTF. The CDR3 DNA reads TGTGCGCAGTTGGGGCGGGGCTACACCTTC.

This sequence joins TRBV11-2 and TRBJ2-5; 10 bases are a match to TRBD1. The CDR3 length is 13 residues. J gave up 8 bases and V 5 bases, and 5 bases lay outside the gene matches. CDR1 SGHAT and CDR2 FQNNGV come from the germline V gene. CDR3 region: CASSPATGGTQYF. Written as DNA, the CDR3 is TGTGCCAGCAGCCCGGCGACAGGGGGCACCCAGTACTTC.

CDR3 amino acids: CASSSRTGATGELFF. CDR3 DNA: TGCGCCAGCAGCTCCCGGACAGGGGCCACCGGGGAGCTGTTTTTT. The rearrangement links TRBV5-1 to TRBJ2-2; 9 positions match TRBD1. J lost 4 bases, V lost 3 bases, and 4 bases had no gene match. CDR3 length equals 15 residues. Germline CDR1 and CDR2: SGHRS and YFSETQ.

This clone was observed once. The chain employs TRBV20-1 and TRBJ2-7; D possibly corresponds to TRBD1 (5 bases). Trimming took 3 bases from V and 3 from J, leaving 12 bases between them. The CDR3 extends over 13 amino acids. Germline lookup yields CDR1 DFQATT and CDR2 SNEGSKA (reference sequence). Here the CDR3 reads CSASHRLLYEQYF. CDR3 nucleotide sequence: TGCAGTGCTAGTCACAGGCTACTCTACGAGCAGTACTTC.

This sequence joins TRBV7-9 and TRBJ2-2; D is possibly TRBD1 (6 bases). Trimming took off 10 bases at V and 8 bases at J, with 14 bases between the two ends. Germline V gene lookup returns CDR1 SEHNR and CDR2 FQNEAQ (reference sequence). This CDR3 is 12 amino acids long. CDR3 amino acids: CATQQGSGELFF. The CDR3, as DNA: TGTGCCACCCAGCAGGGGTCGGGGGAGCTGTTTTTT.

The J gene is TRBJ2-7, the V gene TRBV15, with TRBD1 matching over 7 bases. The V gene end was trimmed by 1 base and the J gene end by 5 bases; junction bases not matched to a gene: 5. CDR1 and CDR2 (germline): LNHNV, YYDKDF (reference sequence). The CDR3 covers 14 residues. This CDR3 is CATSRATGRHEQYF. The DNA for the CDR3 is TGTGCCACCAGCAGAGCGACAGGGAGACACGAGCAGTACTTC.

The chain combines TRBV29-1 with TRBJ1-1, with D tentatively TRBD1 (5 bases). CDR1 is SQVTM and CDR2 is ANQGSEA in the germline V gene. The CDR3 totals 11 residues. Trimming stripped 7 bases from V and 1 base from J, with 7 bases between. CDR3 in DNA: TGCAGCGCCAGGGCGAACACTGAAGCTTTCTTT. As protein: CSARANTEAFF.

This clone was found once. The gene calls are TRBV2 and TRBJ1-1, with 9 bases that match TRBD1. Per the germline V gene, CDR1 is SNHLY and CDR2 is FYNNEI. J gave up 8 bases and V 5 bases, and 9 bases lay outside the gene matches. CDR3 length equals 14 residues. CDR3 sequence (DNA): TGTGCCAGCAGTTACGGGACAGGGAACCGAGAAGCTTTCTTT. This gives the protein CASSYGTGNREAFF.

This sequence joins TRBV5-1 and TRBJ2-2; possibly TRBD1 for D (6 bases). From germline, CDR1 is SGHRS and CDR2 YFSETQ. The CDR3 has 15 amino acids. Trimming cost V 4 bases and J 2 bases, with 12 bases left between them. The CDR3 loop reads CASSADRANTGELFF. The CDR3 coding sequence is TGCGCCAGCAGCGCGGACAGAGCAAACACCGGGGAGCTGTTTTTT.

This clone has a single count. The rearrangement uses TRBV7-2 and TRBJ2-5, with a weak D call TRBD1 (6 bases). This CDR3 has 12 residues. V was clipped by 5 bases and J by 4 bases, with 8 bases between them. Germline V CDR1 and CDR2: SGHTA, FQGNSA. The CDR3 DNA sequence: TGTGCCAGCAGCAGCAGGGGAGAGACCCAGTACTTC. It translates to CASSSRGETQYF.

The gene calls are TRBV5-1 and TRBJ2-7, with 7 bases fitting TRBD1. This CDR3 spans 14 amino acids. V lost 0 bases and J lost 6; bases outside the gene matches: 6. The germline CDR1 and CDR2 sequences are SGHRS and YFSETQ. CDR3 nucleotides: TGCGCCAGCAGCTTGGCAGGGGGTATGGGCGAGCAGTACGTC. It translates to CASSLAGGMGEQYV.

The chain couples TRBV5-4 to TRBJ1-2; 11 positions agree with TRBD1. CDR3 size: 16 residues. The V gene's germline CDR1 is SGHNT and CDR2 YYREEE (reference sequence). After removal of 4 bases from V and 3 bases from J, the junction contained 8 bases not matched to a gene. In DNA form, the CDR3 reads TGTGCCAGCAGCCGTGAAGGGACAGGGGGTTACTATGGCTACACCTTC. Its protein product is CASSREGTGGYYGYTF.